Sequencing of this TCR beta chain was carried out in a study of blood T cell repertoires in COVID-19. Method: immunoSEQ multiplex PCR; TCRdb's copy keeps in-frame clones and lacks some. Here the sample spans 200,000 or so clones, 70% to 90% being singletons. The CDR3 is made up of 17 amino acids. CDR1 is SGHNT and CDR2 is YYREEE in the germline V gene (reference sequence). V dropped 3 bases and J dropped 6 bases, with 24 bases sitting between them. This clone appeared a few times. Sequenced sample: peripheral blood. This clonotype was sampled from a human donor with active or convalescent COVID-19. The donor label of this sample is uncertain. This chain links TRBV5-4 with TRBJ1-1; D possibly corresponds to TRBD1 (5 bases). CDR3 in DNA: TGTGCCAGCAGCTCCGGCTGGGGCGATCTTTCTAACTCTGAAGCTTTCTTT. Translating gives CASSSGWGDLSNSEAFF.